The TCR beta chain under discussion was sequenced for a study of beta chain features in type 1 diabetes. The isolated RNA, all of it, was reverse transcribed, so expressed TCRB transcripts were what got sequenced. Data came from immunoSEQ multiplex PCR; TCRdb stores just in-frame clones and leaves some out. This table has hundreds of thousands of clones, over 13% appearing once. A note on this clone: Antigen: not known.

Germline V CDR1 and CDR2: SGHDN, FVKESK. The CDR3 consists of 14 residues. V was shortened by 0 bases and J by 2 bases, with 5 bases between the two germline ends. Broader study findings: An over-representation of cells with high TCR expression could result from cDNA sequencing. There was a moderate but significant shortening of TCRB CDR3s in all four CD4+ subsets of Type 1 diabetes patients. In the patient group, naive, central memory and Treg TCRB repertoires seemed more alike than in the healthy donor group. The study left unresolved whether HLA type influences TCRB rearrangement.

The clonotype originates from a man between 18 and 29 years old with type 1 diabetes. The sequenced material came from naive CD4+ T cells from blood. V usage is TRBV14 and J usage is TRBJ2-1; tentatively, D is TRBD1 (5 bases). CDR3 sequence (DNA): TGTGCCAGCAGCCAAGAAGGGGCCTACAATGAGCAGTTCTTC. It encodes CASSQEGAYNEQFF.